This passage covers 9 T cell receptor beta chains from one sample sequenced in a study of blood T cell repertoires in COVID-19. This table comes from immunoSEQ multiplex PCR, and its TCRdb copy is limited to in-frame clones, with some not included. Of 100,000 or so clones detected, roughly 91% appear once; the ten largest clones hold about 20%. Sequencing used peripheral blood. The receptors stem from a human donor with acute or convalescent COVID-19. The donor label of this sample is uncertain.

The genes are TRBV30 and TRBJ1-5, with 9 bases that match TRBD1. Germline V gene lookup returns CDR1 GTSNPN and CDR2 SVGIG (reference sequence). Trimming removed 1 base from V and 4 bases from J; junction bases left unmatched: 5. CDR3 length: 15 residues. The DNA for the CDR3 is TGTGCCTGGAGTGGGGGGACAGGGCGGAATCAGCCCCAGCATTTT. Its translation is CAWSGGTGRNQPQHF.

The chain recombines TRBV6-2 or TRBV6-3 with TRBJ1-1, with unresolved D. The germline V gene has CDR1 MNHEY and CDR2 SVGEGT. V was cut by 2 bases and J by 2 bases, with 6 bases left in between. The CDR3 contains 13 residues. The CDR3 here is CASSYAVNTEAFF. CDR3 sequence (DNA): TGTGCCAGCAGTTACGCGGTCAACACTGAAGCTTTCTTT.

The chain joins TRBV28 to TRBJ1-5, with TRBD1 as a possible D gene (5 bases). Trimming stripped 6 bases from V and 2 bases from J, with 17 bases between. The CDR3 contains 16 residues. The germline V gene encodes CDR1 MDHEN and CDR2 SYDVKM. This CDR3 is CASSLTSGGRNQPQHF. The DNA for the CDR3 is TGTGCCAGCAGCTTAACTAGCGGGGGTCGCAATCAGCCCCAGCATTTT.

This clone was seen only a few times. The CDR3 region has the DNA TGTGCCAGCAGTTTAAGGGAGGGTTCTTGGGAGCAGTACTTC. Protein: CASSLREGSWEQYF. V usage is TRBV27 and J usage is TRBJ2-7; TRBD2 matches 7 bases. Germline-derived CDR1 and CDR2 are MNHEY and SMNVEV (reference sequence). V dropped 2 bases and J dropped 7; count of bases not matched to a gene: 8. This CDR3 has 14 amino acids.

This clone was recorded once. The gene calls are TRBV30 and TRBJ1-1, with a possible D match to TRBD1 (5 bases). Trimming pared 1 base from V and 9 bases from J, leaving 15 bases between. Per germline, CDR1 GTSNPN and CDR2 SVGIG (reference sequence). This CDR3 has 13 residues. The CDR3 loop reads CAWSAGGAHKAFF. The CDR3 nucleotides are TGTGCCTGGAGTGCTGGTGGGGCCCACAAAGCTTTCTTT.

This rearrangement joins TRBV19 to TRBJ1-5; maybe TRBD1 (5 bases). Trimming removed 3 bases from V and 0 bases from J, with 6 bases in between. The CDR3 sequence is 14 residues long. Germline V gives CDR1 LNHDA, CDR2 SQIVND (reference sequence). The CDR3 region has the DNA TGTGCCAGTAGTATCAGGGATAGCAATCAGCCCCAGCATTTT. Encoded protein: CASSIRDSNQPQHF. The whole variable domain, filled in from reference TRBV19 and TRBJ1-5, reads DGGITQSPKYLFRKEGQNVTLSCEQNLNHDAMYWYRQDPGQGLRLIYYSQIVNDFQKGDIAEGYSVSREKKESFPLTVTSAQKNPTAFYLCASSIRDSNQPQHFGDGTRLSIL.

The chain combines TRBV4-3 with TRBJ2-7, with a possible D match to TRBD1 (5 bases). The ends were cut back, 0 bases at V and 4 bases at J, with 19 bases in the middle. CDR3 size: 17 residues. The germline V gene encodes CDR1 LGHNA and CDR2 YSLEER. CDR3 sequence reads: CASSQDRLKGLGYEQYF. DNA of the CDR3: TGCGCCAGCAGCCAAGATAGGTTAAAGGGGCTGGGGTACGAGCAGTACTTC.

The chain couples TRBV7-2 to TRBJ1-2; 7 bases are shared with TRBD1. The CDR3 contains 18 residues. The V segment lost 2 bases and the J segment 3 bases; nucleotides outside the gene matches: 15. CDR1 and CDR2 from the germline V gene are SGHTA and FQGNSA. CDR3 residues: CASSLRAPPTGVDYGYTF. The CDR3 nucleotides read TGTGCCAGCAGCTTACGGGCCCCCCCCACAGGGGTAGACTATGGCTACACCTTC.

The J gene is TRBJ1-5, the V gene TRBV5-6; 9 bases line up with TRBD1. V lost 4 bases and J lost 8; bases outside the gene matches: 16. Looked up from germline, CDR1 is SGHDT and CDR2 is YYEEEE. The CDR3 spans 17 residues. CDR3 protein: CASSRRTGTGRSEPQHF. The CDR3 DNA sequence: TGTGCCAGCAGCCGACGGACCGGGACAGGGAGATCGGAGCCCCAGCATTTT.